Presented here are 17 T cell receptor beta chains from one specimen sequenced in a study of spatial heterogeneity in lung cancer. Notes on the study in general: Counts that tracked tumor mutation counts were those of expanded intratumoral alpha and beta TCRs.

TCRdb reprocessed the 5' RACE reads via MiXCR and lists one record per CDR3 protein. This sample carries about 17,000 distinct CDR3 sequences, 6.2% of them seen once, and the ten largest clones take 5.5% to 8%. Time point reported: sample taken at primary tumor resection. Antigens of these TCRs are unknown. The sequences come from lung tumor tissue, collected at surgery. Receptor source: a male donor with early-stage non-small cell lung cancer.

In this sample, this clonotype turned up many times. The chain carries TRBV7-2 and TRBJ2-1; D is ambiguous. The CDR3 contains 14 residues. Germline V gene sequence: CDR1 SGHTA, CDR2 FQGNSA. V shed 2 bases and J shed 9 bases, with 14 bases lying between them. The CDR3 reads CASSLYREPPEQFF. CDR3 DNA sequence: TGTGCCAGCAGCTTATACCGTGAGCCCCCTGAGCAGTTCTTC.

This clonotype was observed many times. The DNA for the CDR3 is TGCAGTGCTAGACACAACTATAAAGAGACCCAGTACTTC. Protein: CSARHNYKETQYF. J is TRBJ2-5 and V is TRBV20-1; D remains unclear. In germline, CDR1 is DFQATT, CDR2 SNEGSKA (reference sequence). Trimming left V 2 bases short and J 3 bases short, with 10 bases between. The CDR3 has 13 residues.

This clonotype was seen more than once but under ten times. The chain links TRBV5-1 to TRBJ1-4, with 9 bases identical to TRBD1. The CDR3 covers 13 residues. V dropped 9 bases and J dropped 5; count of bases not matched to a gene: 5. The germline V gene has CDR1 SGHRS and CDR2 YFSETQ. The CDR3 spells CATRTGANEKLFF. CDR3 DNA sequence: TGCGCCACCCGGACAGGGGCAAATGAAAAACTGTTTTTT.

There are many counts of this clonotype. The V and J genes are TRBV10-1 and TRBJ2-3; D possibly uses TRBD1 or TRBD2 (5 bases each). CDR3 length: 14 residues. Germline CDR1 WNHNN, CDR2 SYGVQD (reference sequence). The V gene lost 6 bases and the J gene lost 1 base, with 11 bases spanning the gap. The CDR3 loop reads CASSRDLRTDTQYF. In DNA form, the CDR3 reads TGCGCCAGCAGCCGGGACCTGCGCACAGATACGCAGTATTTT.

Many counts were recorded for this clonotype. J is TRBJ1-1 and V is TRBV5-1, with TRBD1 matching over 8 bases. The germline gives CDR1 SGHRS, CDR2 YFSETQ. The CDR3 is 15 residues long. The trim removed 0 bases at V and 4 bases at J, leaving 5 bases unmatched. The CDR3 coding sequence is TGCGCCAGCAGCTTGGCCGCAGGGGGCACCACTGAAGCTTTCTTT. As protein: CASSLAAGGTTEAFF.

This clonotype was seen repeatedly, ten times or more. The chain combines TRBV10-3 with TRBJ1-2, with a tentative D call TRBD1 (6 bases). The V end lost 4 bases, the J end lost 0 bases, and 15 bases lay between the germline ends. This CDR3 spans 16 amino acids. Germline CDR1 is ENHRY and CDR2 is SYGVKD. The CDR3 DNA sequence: TGTGCCATCAGTGGACACGCAGGGGCAGCTAACTATGGCTACACCTTC. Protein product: CAISGHAGAANYGYTF.

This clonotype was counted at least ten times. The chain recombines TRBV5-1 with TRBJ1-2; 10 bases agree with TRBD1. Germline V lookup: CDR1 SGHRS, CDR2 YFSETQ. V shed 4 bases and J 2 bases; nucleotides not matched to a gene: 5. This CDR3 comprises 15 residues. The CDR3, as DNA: TGCGCCAGCAGCAAGGGACAGGGGTCCAACTATGGCTACACCTTC. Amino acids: CASSKGQGSNYGYTF.

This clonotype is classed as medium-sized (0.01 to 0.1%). The CDR3 region is CASSLENRRERIEQFF. CDR3 in DNA: TGTGCCAGCAGCTTAGAAAATCGGCGGGAGAGGATTGAGCAGTTCTTC. The V and J genes are TRBV7-8 and TRBJ2-1, with 7 bases fitting TRBD2. Looked up from germline, CDR1 is SGHVS and CDR2 is FQNEAQ. V shed 1 base and J 9 bases; nucleotides not matched to a gene: 12. The CDR3 consists of 16 residues.

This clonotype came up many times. CDR3 protein: CASRTGTLAYNEQFF. CDR3 sequence (DNA): TGTGCCAGCAGGACGGGGACGCTCGCCTACAATGAGCAGTTCTTC. This chain connects TRBV6-1 to TRBJ2-1, with D perhaps matching TRBD1 or TRBD2 (5 bases each). The CDR3 totals 15 residues. Trimming took off 6 bases at V and 2 bases at J, with 14 bases between the two ends. In germline, CDR1 is MNHNS, CDR2 SASEGT.

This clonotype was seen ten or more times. CDR3 loop: CSAQDGSAYEQYF. As DNA, the CDR3 is TGCAGTGCCCAAGATGGGTCAGCCTACGAGCAGTACTTC. The chain has TRBV20-1 and TRBJ2-7; D not certain. The CDR3 totals 13 residues. CDR1 and CDR2 from the germline V gene are DFQATT and SNEGSKA (reference sequence). Deletions cut 6 bases from V and 2 bases from J, with 14 bases between.

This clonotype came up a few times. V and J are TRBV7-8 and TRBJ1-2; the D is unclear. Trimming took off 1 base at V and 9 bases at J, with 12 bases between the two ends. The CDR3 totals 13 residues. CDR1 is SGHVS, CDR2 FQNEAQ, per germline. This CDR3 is CASSLVGSRSYTF. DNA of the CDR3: TGTGCCAGCAGCTTAGTGGGCAGTAGAAGCTACACCTTC.

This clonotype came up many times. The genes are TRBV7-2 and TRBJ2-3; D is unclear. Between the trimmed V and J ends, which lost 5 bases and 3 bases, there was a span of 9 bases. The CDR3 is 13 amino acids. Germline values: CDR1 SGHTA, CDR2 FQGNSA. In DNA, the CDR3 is TGTGCCAGCAGCCTTCTTGGGACAGATACGCAGTATTTT. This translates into CASSLLGTDTQYF.

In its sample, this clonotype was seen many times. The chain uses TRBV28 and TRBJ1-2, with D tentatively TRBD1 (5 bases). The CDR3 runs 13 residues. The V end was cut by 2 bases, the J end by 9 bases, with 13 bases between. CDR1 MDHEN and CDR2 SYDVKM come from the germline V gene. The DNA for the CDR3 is TGTGCCAGCAGTTTAGCTGGGACTCGGAGCTACACCTTC. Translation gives CASSLAGTRSYTF.

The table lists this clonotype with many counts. The CDR3 nucleotides are TGCAGTGCTAGAGATCTAAGCTACGAGCAGTACTTC. It specifies CSARDLSYEQYF. The V and J genes are TRBV20-1 and TRBJ2-7; the D is unclear. The CDR3 is 12 residues long. Germline V CDR1 and CDR2: DFQATT, SNEGSKA (reference sequence). Trimming removed 0 bases from V and 3 bases from J, with 6 bases in between.

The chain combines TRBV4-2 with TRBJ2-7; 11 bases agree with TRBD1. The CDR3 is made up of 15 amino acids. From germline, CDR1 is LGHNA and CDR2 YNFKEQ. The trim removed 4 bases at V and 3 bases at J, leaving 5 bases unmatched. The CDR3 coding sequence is TGTGCCAGCAGCCCTGGACAGGGGGCGATCTACGAGCAGTACTTC. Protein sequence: CASSPGQGAIYEQYF.

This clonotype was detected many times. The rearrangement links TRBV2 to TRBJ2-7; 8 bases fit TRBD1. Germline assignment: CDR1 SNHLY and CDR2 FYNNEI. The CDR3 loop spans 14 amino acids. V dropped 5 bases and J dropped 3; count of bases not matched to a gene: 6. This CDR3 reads CASSSGTGYYEQYF. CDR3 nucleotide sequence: TGTGCCAGCAGTTCCGGGACAGGCTACTACGAGCAGTACTTC.

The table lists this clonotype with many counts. The CDR3 coding sequence is TGTGCCAGCTCACCGGACAGTCCCGGATACTCACCCCTCCACTTT. This encodes CASSPDSPGYSPLHF. The chain carries TRBV18 and TRBJ1-6, with D tentatively TRBD1 (6 bases). V lost 3 bases to trimming and J lost 10 bases, with 16 bases between them. Per germline, CDR1 KGHSH and CDR2 LQKENI. This CDR3 region has 15 residues.